Given below is one TCR beta chain in context. CDR1 SGHTS and CDR2 YDEGEE come from the germline V gene. CDR3 size: 16 residues. V lost 0 bases, J lost 2 bases, and 3 bases stayed unmatched. This sample was included in a study of blood T cell repertoires in COVID-19. Here immunoSEQ multiplex PCR was the method, and the copy in TCRdb shows in-frame clones only, minus some. There are over 150,000 clones in the sample; approximately 91% occur only once, and less than 2.5% lies in the top ten. J is TRBJ2-1 and V is TRBV5-8; TRBD2 matches 9 bases. Sequencing used peripheral blood. This clonotype originated in a man aged 18 to 29 with acute or convalescent COVID-19. The CDR3 is CASSLAGLATYNEQFF. In DNA, the CDR3 is TGTGCCAGCAGCTTGGCCGGACTAGCGACCTACAATGAGCAGTTCTTC.